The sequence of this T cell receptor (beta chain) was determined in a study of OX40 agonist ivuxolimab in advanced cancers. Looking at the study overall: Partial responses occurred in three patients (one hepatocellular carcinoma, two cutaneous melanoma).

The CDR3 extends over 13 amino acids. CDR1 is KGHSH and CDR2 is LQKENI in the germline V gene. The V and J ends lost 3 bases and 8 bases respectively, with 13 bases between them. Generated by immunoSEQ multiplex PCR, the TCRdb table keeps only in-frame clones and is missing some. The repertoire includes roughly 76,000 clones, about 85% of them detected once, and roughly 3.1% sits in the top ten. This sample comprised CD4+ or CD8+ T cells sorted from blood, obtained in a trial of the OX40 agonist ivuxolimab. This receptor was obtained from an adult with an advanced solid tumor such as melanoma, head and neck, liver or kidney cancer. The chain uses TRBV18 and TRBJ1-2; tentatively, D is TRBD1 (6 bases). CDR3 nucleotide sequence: TGTGCCAGCTCACCTGAACAGGGTAGGGGCTACACCTTC. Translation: CASSPEQGRGYTF. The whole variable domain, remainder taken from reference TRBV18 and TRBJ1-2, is NAGVMQNPRHLVRRRGQEARLRCSPMKGHSHVYWYRQLPEEGLKFMVYLQKENIIDESGMPKERFSAEFPKEGPSILRIQQVVRGDSAAYFCASSPEQGRGYTFGSGTRLTVV.